This entry is about one T cell receptor beta chain. This record comes from a study of T cell changes during pregnancy in multiple sclerosis. The CDR3 is made up of 15 amino acids. CDR1 is LGHNA, CDR2 YNFKEQ, per germline. Trimming pared 4 bases from V and 10 bases from J, leaving 20 bases between. Assay: immunoSEQ multiplex PCR; the TCRdb copy retains only in-frame clones and omits some. Of around 58,000 clones listed, about 89% are singletons. The chain joins TRBV4-2 to TRBJ2-1, with a possible D match to TRBD2 (5 bases). Specimen: CD4+ T cells from peripheral blood mononuclear cells, collected after pregnancy. This clonotype was obtained from a female donor in good health, enrolled as a control in a pregnancy study. The CDR3 coding sequence is TGTGCCAGCAGCCCAGACGGACTCCCCGGCGGGGAGCAGTTCTTC. It is translated as CASSPDGLPGGEQFF.